Described below is a single T cell receptor beta chain sequence and its context. The method was immunoSEQ multiplex PCR; TCRdb's version includes in-frame clones alone and lacks a portion of them. The table has approximately 12,000 clones, approximately 89% seen once. Trimming stripped 0 bases from V and 10 bases from J, with 16 bases between. There are 15 residues in the CDR3. The germline V gene encodes CDR1 LNHNV and CDR2 YYDKDF (reference sequence). The data stem from a study of tumor T cells in aggressive B-cell lymphoma. The TCR was taken from an adult with diffuse large B cell lymphoma. This rearrangement joins TRBV15 to TRBJ2-1; a weak D match, TRBD2 (6 bases). The sample taken for sequencing was tumor tissue. CDR3: CATSREVLGGVEQFF. CDR3 in DNA: TGTGCCACCAGCAGAGAAGTGTTAGGAGGGGTCGAGCAGTTCTTC.